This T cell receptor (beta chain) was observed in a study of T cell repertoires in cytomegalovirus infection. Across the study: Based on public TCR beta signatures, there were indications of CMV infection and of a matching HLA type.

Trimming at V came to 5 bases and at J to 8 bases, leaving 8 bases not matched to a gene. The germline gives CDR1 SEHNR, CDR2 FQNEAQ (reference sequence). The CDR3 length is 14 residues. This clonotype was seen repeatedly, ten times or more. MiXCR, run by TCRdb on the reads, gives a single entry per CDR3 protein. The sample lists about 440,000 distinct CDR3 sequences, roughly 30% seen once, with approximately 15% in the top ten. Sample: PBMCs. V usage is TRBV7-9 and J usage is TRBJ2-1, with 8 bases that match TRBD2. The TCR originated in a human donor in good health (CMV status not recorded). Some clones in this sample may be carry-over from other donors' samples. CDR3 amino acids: CASSRGLASYEQFF. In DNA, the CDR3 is TGTGCCAGCAGCAGAGGACTAGCAAGCTATGAGCAGTTCTTC.